This T cell receptor (beta chain) was captured in a study of CD8+CD57+ T cells in acquired aplastic anemia. This clonotype was recorded many times. Its antigen is unknown. Genomic DNA provided the template from which TCR beta VDJ and CDR3 profiles were obtained. TCRdb re-called the reads through MiXCR, storing one row per CDR3 protein. The data show over 250,000 distinct CDR3 sequences, roughly 53% seen once. Study-wide results and caveats: The study identified almost 30 CD8+ CDR3 sequences shared by patients and controls.

The authors sequenced patients whose flow cytometry had shown CD8+CD57+ cell expansion. As a group, the patients uniformly had severe acquired aplastic anemia. Germline CDR1 reads SGHRS; CDR2 reads YFSETQ. This CDR3 region has 13 residues. Trimming took off 4 bases at V and 3 bases at J, with 10 bases between the two ends. This clonotype was obtained from a human donor with aplastic anemia. The chain combines TRBV5-1 with TRBJ1-2; D uncertain. The specimen was sorted CD4+, CD8+, or CD8+CD57+ T cells (not recorded which) from PBMCs. The CDR3 region is CASSPTADYGYTF. The CDR3 DNA is TGCGCCAGCAGCCCTACAGCAGACTATGGCTACACCTTC.